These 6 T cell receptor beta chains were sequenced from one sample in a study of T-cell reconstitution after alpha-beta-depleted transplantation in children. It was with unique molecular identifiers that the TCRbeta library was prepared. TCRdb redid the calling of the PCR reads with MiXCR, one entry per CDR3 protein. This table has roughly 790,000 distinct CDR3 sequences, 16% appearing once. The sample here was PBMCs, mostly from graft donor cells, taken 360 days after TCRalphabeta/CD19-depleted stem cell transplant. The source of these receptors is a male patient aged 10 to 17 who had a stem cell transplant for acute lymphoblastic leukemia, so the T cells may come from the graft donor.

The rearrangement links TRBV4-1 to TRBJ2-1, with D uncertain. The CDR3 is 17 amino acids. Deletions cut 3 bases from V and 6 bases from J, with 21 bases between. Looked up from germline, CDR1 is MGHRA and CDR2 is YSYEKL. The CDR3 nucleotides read TGCGCCAGCAGCCACCTTCTCCGAAACCGGGTGAGCAATGAGCAGTTCTTC. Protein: CASSHLLRNRVSNEQFF.

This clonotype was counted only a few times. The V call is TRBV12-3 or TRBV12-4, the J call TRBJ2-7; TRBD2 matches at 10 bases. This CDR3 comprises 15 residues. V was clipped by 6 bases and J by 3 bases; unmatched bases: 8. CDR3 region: CASSRGLAMSYEQYF. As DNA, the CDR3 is TGTGCCAGCAGCCGGGGACTAGCGATGAGCTACGAGCAGTACTTC.

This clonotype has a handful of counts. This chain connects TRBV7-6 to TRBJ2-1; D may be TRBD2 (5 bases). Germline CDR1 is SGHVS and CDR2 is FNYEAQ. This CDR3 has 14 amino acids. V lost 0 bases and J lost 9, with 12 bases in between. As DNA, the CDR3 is TGTGCCAGCAGCTTAGCGAGCGGAGGTCTTGAGCAGTTCTTC. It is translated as CASSLASGGLEQFF.

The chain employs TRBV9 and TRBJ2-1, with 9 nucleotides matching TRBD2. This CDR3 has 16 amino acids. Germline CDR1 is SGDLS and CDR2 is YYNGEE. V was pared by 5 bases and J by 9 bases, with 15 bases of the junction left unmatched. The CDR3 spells CASSALTSGLQSEQFF. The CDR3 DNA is TGTGCCAGCAGTGCCTTGACTAGCGGTCTACAATCTGAGCAGTTCTTC.

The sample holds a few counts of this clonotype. The CDR3, as DNA: TGTGCCAGCCTCAGGGTGGCGGGAGGGCCGGAGACCCAGTACTTC. It codes for CASLRVAGGPETQYF. The genes are TRBV6-1 and TRBJ2-5, with 9 bases fitting TRBD2. J gave up 5 bases and V 8 bases, and 12 bases lay outside the gene matches. The CDR3 length is 15 residues. The germline V gene encodes CDR1 MNHNS and CDR2 SASEGT.

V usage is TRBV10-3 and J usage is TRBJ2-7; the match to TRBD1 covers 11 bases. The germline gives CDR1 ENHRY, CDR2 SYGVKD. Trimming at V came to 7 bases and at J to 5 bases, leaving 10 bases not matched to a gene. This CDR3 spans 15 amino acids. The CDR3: CAITPGTGGWDEQYF. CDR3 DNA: TGTGCCATCACCCCGGGGACAGGGGGTTGGGACGAGCAGTACTTC.